This T cell receptor beta chain is from a study of T cell responses to AZD1222 COVID-19 vaccine. Assay: immunoSEQ multiplex PCR; the TCRdb copy retains only in-frame clones and omits some. Of some 140,000 clones detected, 92% appear once; the ten largest clones hold roughly 3.1%. Study conclusions and caveats: Baseline serology detected seropositivity in only a handful of AZD1222 recipients. A mostly white British donor set with more females was recruited, and clonal diversity was possibly underestimated. In all cases, repertoires were sampled only after the peak T cell response. Among vaccine-associated CD4 TCRs, coverage spanned spike, with dominance at 160-218 and 743-854.

CDR3 length: 16 amino acids. The V gene's germline CDR1 is SNHLY and CDR2 FYNNEI. V gave up 6 bases and J gave up 5 bases, with 19 bases separating them. Details on this clone: Its antigen remains unknown.

The TCR sequence derives from an adult in good health. The chain links TRBV2 to TRBJ1-4, with D unclear. This sample comprised peripheral blood, obtained on day 0 of AZD1222 vaccination. The CDR3 nucleotides are TGTGCCAGCAGATTTGAGGAGGCGGGCTCGAATGAAAAACTGTTTTTT. Amino acid sequence: CASRFEEAGSNEKLFF.